This is a list of T cell receptor beta chains from one sample in a study of T-cell reconstitution after alpha-beta-depleted transplantation in children. TCRdb passed the PCR reads through MiXCR, listing each CDR3 protein once. The sample includes fewer than 700,000 distinct CDR3 sequences, under 25% of them seen just once. Source: PBMCs, mostly from graft donor cells, taken 360 days after TCRalphabeta/CD19-depleted stem cell transplant. The source is a boy younger than two who had a stem cell transplant for acute myeloid leukemia, so the T cells may come from the graft donor. Each CDR3 is given with its conserved first and last residue. The D gene is left open where the match is weak. Size is stated for part of the rows, as once, few or many counts, or as a class when the clone is expanded.

TRBJ2-5	few	TRBV28	TRBD2	CASSFSGGASETQYF	TGTGCCAGCAGTTTTAGCGGGGGGGCCTCAGAGACCCAGTACTTC
TRBJ2-1	many	TRBV12-3/TRBV12-4	TRBD1	CASSRGQGIEQFF	TGTGCCAGCAGCCGGGGACAGGGGATTGAGCAGTTCTTC
TRBJ1-6	once	TRBV6-5	TRBD1	CASSVSTGGNSPLHF	TGTGCCAGCAGTGTATCGACAGGGGGGAATTCACCCCTCCACTTT
TRBJ2-1	few	TRBV27	.	CASRPSQGRDNEQFF	TGTGCCAGCAGACCCTCCCAGGGAAGGGACAATGAGCAGTTCTTC
TRBJ1-5	.	TRBV6-2/TRBV6-3	.	CASSYSSLLLRSANQPQHF	TGTGCCAGCAGTTACTCTTCCCTGTTGCTTCGCTCCGCCAATCAGCCCCAGCATTTT
TRBJ1-2	.	TRBV28	TRBD1	CASSPSTGYYGYTF	TGTGCCAGCAGTCCTTCGACAGGGTACTATGGCTACACCTTC
TRBJ2-3	many	TRBV5-1	.	CASSLRRGTDTQYF	TGCGCCAGCAGCTTAAGGCGGGGAACAGATACGCAGTATTTT
TRBJ2-7	few	TRBV7-9	.	CASSYSGPYEQYF	TGTGCCAGCAGCTACAGCGGACCCTACGAGCAGTACTTC
TRBJ2-7	.	TRBV7-9	.	CASSLVGQNYEQYF	TGTGCCAGCAGCTTAGTGGGGCAGAACTACGAGCAGTACTTC
TRBJ2-1	.	TRBV11-3	.	CASNAGRGTEVNEQFF	TGTGCCAGCAACGCCGGGAGGGGGACAGAGGTAAATGAGCAGTTCTTC
TRBJ2-7	few	TRBV4-3	.	CASSQDLSTSGYEQYF	TGCGCCAGCAGCCAAGATTTGAGTACCTCTGGCTACGAGCAGTACTTC